The rows below give T cell receptor beta chains drawn from one sample of a study of cytomegalovirus exposure and HLA in healthy donors. Sequenced by immunoSEQ multiplex PCR; TCRdb stores in-frame clones only, minus some. Here the sample spans 120,000 or so clones, roughly 90% being singletons. Sequencing was done on a sample of PBMCs. The receptors shown here come from a woman aged 18-29 years in good health and CMV-seronegative. Each CDR3 is given with its conserved first and last residue. D genes are given only for firm matches. Rows may omit the clone size; those that give it use once, few, many or a size class.

clone size: -; J gene: TRBJ1-6; CDR3 length: 15; V gene: TRBV28; D gene: TRBD1; CDR3 protein: CASNEYRGKDSPLHF; CDR3 DNA: TGTGCCAGCAATGAATACAGGGGGAAAGATTCACCCCTCCACTTT
clone size: -; J gene: TRBJ2-3; CDR3 length: 17; V gene: TRBV18; D gene: -; CDR3 protein: CASSPPGPRGGADTQYF; CDR3 DNA: TGTGCCAGCTCACCACCAGGACCTAGGGGAGGCGCAGATACGCAGTATTTT
clone size: -; J gene: TRBJ2-1; CDR3 length: 16; V gene: TRBV27; D gene: TRBD2; CDR3 protein: CASNSRWSGGYNEQFF; CDR3 DNA: TGTGCCAGCAACTCGAGGTGGAGCGGGGGCTACAATGAGCAGTTCTTC
clone size: few; J gene: TRBJ2-3; CDR3 length: 17; V gene: TRBV7-2; D gene: TRBD2; CDR3 protein: CASRGLAGITSTDTQYF; CDR3 DNA: TGTGCCAGCAGGGGACTAGCGGGAATTACTAGCACAGATACGCAGTATTTT
clone size: once; J gene: TRBJ1-2; CDR3 length: 12; V gene: TRBV30; D gene: -; CDR3 protein: CAWSETGYGYTF; CDR3 DNA: TGTGCCTGGAGTGAGACGGGGTATGGCTACACCTTC
clone size: -; J gene: TRBJ2-1; CDR3 length: 18; V gene: TRBV11-2; D gene: TRBD2; CDR3 protein: CASSLASGALLRLNEQFF; CDR3 DNA: TGTGCCAGCAGCTTAGCTAGCGGGGCCCTTCTCCGCCTCAATGAGCAGTTCTTC
clone size: -; J gene: TRBJ1-4; CDR3 length: 14; V gene: TRBV7-3; D gene: -; CDR3 protein: CASTEPIGNEKLFF; CDR3 DNA: TGTGCCAGCACTGAGCCCATCGGGAATGAAAAACTGTTTTTT
clone size: few; J gene: TRBJ1-3; CDR3 length: 14; V gene: TRBV7-2; D gene: TRBD1; CDR3 protein: CASSWTGNGNTIYF; CDR3 DNA: TGTGCCAGCTCCTGGACAGGGAATGGAAACACCATATATTTT
clone size: -; J gene: TRBJ2-7; CDR3 length: 11; V gene: TRBV30; D gene: -; CDR3 protein: CAWSLSGEQYF; CDR3 DNA: TGTGCCTGGAGTCTCTCCGGGGAGCAGTACTTC
clone size: -; J gene: TRBJ2-7; CDR3 length: 15; V gene: TRBV14; D gene: TRBD2; CDR3 protein: CASSQGPGGFVEQYF; CDR3 DNA: TGTGCCAGCAGCCAGGGACCCGGGGGGTTCGTAGAGCAGTACTTC
clone size: once; J gene: TRBJ2-7; CDR3 length: 14; V gene: TRBV5-4; D gene: TRBD2; CDR3 protein: CASSSSGRAYEQYF; CDR3 DNA: TGTGCCAGCAGTTCTAGCGGGAGGGCCTACGAGCAGTACTTC
clone size: -; J gene: TRBJ2-7; CDR3 length: 13; V gene: TRBV6-1; D gene: TRBD1; CDR3 protein: CASRGQGFSEQYF; CDR3 DNA: TGTGCCAGCCGGGGACAGGGGTTCTCCGAGCAGTACTTC
clone size: -; J gene: TRBJ2-7; CDR3 length: 15; V gene: TRBV5-5; D gene: -; CDR3 protein: CASSVHDISSYEQYF; CDR3 DNA: TGTGCCAGCAGCGTACATGACATCTCCTCCTACGAGCAGTACTTC
clone size: -; J gene: TRBJ2-3; CDR3 length: 16; V gene: TRBV4-1; D gene: TRBD2; CDR3 protein: CASSHRLAGTTDTQYF; CDR3 DNA: TGCGCCAGCAGCCACCGGTTAGCGGGGACCACAGATACGCAGTATTTT
clone size: -; J gene: TRBJ1-1; CDR3 length: 15; V gene: TRBV30; D gene: TRBD1; CDR3 protein: CAWSVQGTLNTEAFF; CDR3 DNA: TGTGCCTGGAGTGTACAGGGGACTTTGAACACTGAAGCTTTCTTT
clone size: -; J gene: TRBJ1-2; CDR3 length: 14; V gene: TRBV28; D gene: -; CDR3 protein: CASRVGSGNWGYTF; CDR3 DNA: TGTGCCAGCAGGGTTGGTTCGGGGAACTGGGGCTACACCTTC
clone size: -; J gene: TRBJ2-7; CDR3 length: 19; V gene: TRBV4-1; D gene: -; CDR3 protein: CASSQPWTAPHPHPYEQYF; CDR3 DNA: TGCGCCAGCAGCCAGCCCTGGACTGCCCCCCATCCGCATCCCTACGAGCAGTACTTC
clone size: -; J gene: TRBJ2-7; CDR3 length: 13; V gene: TRBV19; D gene: -; CDR3 protein: CASSAGTGGEQYF; CDR3 DNA: TGTGCCAGTAGTGCCGGGACCGGGGGCGAGCAGTACTTC
clone size: -; J gene: TRBJ2-2; CDR3 length: 15; V gene: TRBV6-1; D gene: TRBD2; CDR3 protein: CAIGLAGGVTGELFF; CDR3 DNA: TGTGCCATCGGACTAGCGGGAGGAGTTACCGGGGAGCTGTTTTTT
clone size: -; J gene: TRBJ2-1; CDR3 length: 13; V gene: TRBV5-1; D gene: -; CDR3 protein: CASSLTQVNEQFF; CDR3 DNA: TGCGCCAGCAGCTTAACTCAGGTTAATGAGCAGTTCTTC
clone size: -; J gene: TRBJ2-7; CDR3 length: 15; V gene: TRBV4-3; D gene: TRBD2; CDR3 protein: CASSQGLASSYEQYF; CDR3 DNA: TGCGCCAGCAGCCAGGGACTAGCGAGCTCCTACGAGCAGTACTTC
clone size: -; J gene: TRBJ2-1; CDR3 length: 15; V gene: TRBV11-2; D gene: TRBD1; CDR3 protein: CASSSTGGSYNEQFF; CDR3 DNA: TGTGCCAGCAGCTCTACAGGGGGTTCCTACAATGAGCAGTTCTTC
clone size: -; J gene: TRBJ2-2; CDR3 length: 17; V gene: TRBV4-2; D gene: -; CDR3 protein: CASSPLGAGANTGELFF; CDR3 DNA: TGTGCCAGCAGCCCCTTGGGGGCGGGAGCGAACACCGGGGAGCTGTTTTTT
clone size: -; J gene: TRBJ1-5; CDR3 length: 13; V gene: TRBV28; D gene: -; CDR3 protein: CASSRQLNQPQHF; CDR3 DNA: TGTGCCAGCAGTCGACAGCTCAATCAGCCCCAGCATTTT